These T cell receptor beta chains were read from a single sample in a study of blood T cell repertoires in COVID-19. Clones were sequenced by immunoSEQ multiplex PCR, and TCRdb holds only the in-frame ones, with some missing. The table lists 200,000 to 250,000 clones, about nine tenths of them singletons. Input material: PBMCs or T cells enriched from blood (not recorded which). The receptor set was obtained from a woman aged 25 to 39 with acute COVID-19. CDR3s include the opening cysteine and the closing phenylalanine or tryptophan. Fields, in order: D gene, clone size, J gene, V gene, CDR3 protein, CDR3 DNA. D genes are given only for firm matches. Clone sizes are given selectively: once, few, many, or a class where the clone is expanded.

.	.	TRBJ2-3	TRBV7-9	CASSLSTDTQYF	TGTGCCAGCAGCCTTAGCACAGATACGCAGTATTTT
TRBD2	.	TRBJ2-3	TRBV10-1	CASSGTSGADTQYF	TGCGCCAGCAGCGGGACTAGCGGGGCAGATACGCAGTATTTT
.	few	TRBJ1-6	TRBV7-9	CASSSNRAPNSPLHF	TGTGCCAGCAGCAGTAACAGGGCACCCAATTCACCCCTCCACTTT
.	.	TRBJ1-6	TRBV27	CASSLMGDSPLHF	TGTGCCAGCAGCCTAATGGGCGATTCACCCCTCCACTTT
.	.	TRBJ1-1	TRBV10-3	CAIRQLTRTKATEAFF	TGTGCCATCAGGCAACTAACGAGGACTAAGGCCACTGAAGCTTTCTTT
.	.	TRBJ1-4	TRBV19	CASSVPFLATTNEKLFF	TGTGCCAGTAGTGTCCCTTTCTTGGCAACAACTAATGAAAAACTGTTTTTT
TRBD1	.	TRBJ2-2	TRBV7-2	CASSLARAGGFIGELFF	TGTGCCAGCAGCTTAGCGCGGGCAGGGGGATTTATCGGGGAGCTGTTTTTT
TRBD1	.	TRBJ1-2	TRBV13	CASSYGTGGGDGYTF	TGTGCCAGCAGCTACGGGACAGGGGGCGGTGATGGCTACACCTTC
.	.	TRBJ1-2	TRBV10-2	CASSSGLEGGIGYTF	TGCGCCAGCAGTTCCGGTTTGGAGGGGGGGATCGGCTACACCTTC
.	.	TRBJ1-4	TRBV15	CATSRGGLGNEKLFF	TGTGCCACCAGCAGAGGAGGATTAGGTAATGAAAAACTGTTTTTT
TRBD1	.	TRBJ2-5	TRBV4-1	CASSRPGQGWETQYF	TGCGCCAGCAGCCGCCCCGGACAGGGCTGGGAGACCCAGTACTTC
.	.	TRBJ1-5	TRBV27	CASSARAYNQPQHF	TGTGCCAGCAGTGCGCGGGCCTACAATCAGCCCCAGCATTTT
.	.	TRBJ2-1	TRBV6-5	CASSYSVGERYNEQFF	TGTGCCAGCAGTTACTCGGTCGGGGAGCGGTACAATGAGCAGTTCTTC
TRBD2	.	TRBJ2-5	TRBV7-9	CASTLGTSGPYDF	TGTGCCAGCACCTTGGGCACTAGCGGGCCTTATGACTTC
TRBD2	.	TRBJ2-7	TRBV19	CASSPLAGDEQYF	TGTGCCAGTAGTCCGCTAGCGGGGGACGAGCAGTACTTC
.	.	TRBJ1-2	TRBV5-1	CASSLGSHSGYTF	TGCGCCAGCAGCTTGGGCTCCCACTCAGGCTACACCTTC
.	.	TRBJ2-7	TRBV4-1	CASSQAARVDEQYF	TGCGCCAGCAGCCAGGCCGCCAGGGTAGACGAGCAGTACTTC
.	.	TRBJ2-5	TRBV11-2	CASSPIGTPGETQYF	TGTGCCAGCAGCCCCATCGGGACACCCGGGGAGACCCAGTACTTC
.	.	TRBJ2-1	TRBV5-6	CASNRVGYNEQFF	TGTGCCAGCAACCGGGTCGGGTACAATGAGCAGTTCTTC
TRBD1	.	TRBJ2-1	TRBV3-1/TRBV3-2	CASRSRGQGLDNEQFF	TGTGCCAGCCGATCTCGTGGACAGGGTCTCGACAATGAGCAGTTCTTC
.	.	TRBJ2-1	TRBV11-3	CASSLASSYNEQFF	TGTGCCAGCAGCTTGGCTAGCTCCTACAATGAGCAGTTCTTC
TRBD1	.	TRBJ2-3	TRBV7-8	CASSPRGRDTQYF	TGTGCCAGCAGCCCCAGGGGGCGAGATACGCAGTATTTT
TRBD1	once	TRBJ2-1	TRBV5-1	CASSRDSFNEQFF	TGCGCCAGCAGCCGGGACAGTTTCAATGAGCAGTTCTTC
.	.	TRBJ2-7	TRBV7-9	CASSLVEGVGLYEQYF	TGTGCCAGCAGCTTAGTTGAAGGTGTGGGGCTCTACGAGCAGTACTTC
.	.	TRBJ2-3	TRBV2	CASSRGSLGTDTQYF	TGTGCCAGCAGCAGAGGGTCTCTGGGTACAGATACGCAGTATTTT
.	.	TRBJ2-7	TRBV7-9	CASSPPVGDYEQYF	TGTGCCAGCAGCCCCCCAGTGGGAGACTACGAGCAGTACTTC
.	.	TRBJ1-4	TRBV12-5	CASGLVADRSKEKLFF	TGTGCTAGTGGACTCGTAGCAGACAGGTCGAAAGAAAAACTGTTTTTT
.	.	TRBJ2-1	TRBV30	CAQGKGGPRSEQFF	TGTGCCCAGGGGAAGGGGGGGCCCCGAAGTGAGCAGTTCTTC
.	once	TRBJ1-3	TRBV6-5	CASSYGRAGNTIYF	TGTGCCAGCAGTTACGGCAGGGCAGGGAACACCATATATTTT
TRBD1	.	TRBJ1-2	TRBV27	CASSFGTAHNYGYTF	TGTGCCAGCAGTTTCGGGACAGCCCATAACTATGGCTACACCTTC
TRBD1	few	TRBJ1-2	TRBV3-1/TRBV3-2	CASSQGTGGVRYGYTF	TGTGCCAGCAGCCAAGGGACAGGGGGCGTTCGCTATGGCTACACCTTC
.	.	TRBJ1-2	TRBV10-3	CAISEAGESYGYTF	TGTGCCATCAGTGAGGCAGGGGAGAGCTATGGCTACACCTTC
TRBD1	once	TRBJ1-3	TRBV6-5	CASGPDRGLGNTIYF	TGTGCCAGCGGGCCCGACAGGGGTCTCGGAAACACCATATATTTT
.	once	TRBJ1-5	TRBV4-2	CASSREEGDIQPQHF	TGTGCCAGCAGTCGCGAGGAGGGAGACATCCAGCCCCAGCATTTT
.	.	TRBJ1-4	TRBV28	CASRFDRNEKLFF	TGTGCCAGCAGATTTGACAGGAATGAAAAACTGTTTTTT
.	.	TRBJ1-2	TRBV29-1	CSVGGLRGYTF	TGCAGCGTCGGCGGTTTGCGAGGCTACACCTTC
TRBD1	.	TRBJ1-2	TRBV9	CASSAGQGLDTF	TGTGCCAGCAGCGCCGGACAGGGACTCGACACCTTC
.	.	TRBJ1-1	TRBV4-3	CASSPKWAGNTEAFF	TGCGCCAGCAGCCCGAAATGGGCAGGGAACACTGAAGCTTTCTTT
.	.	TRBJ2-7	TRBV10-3	CAITRGRDSGSEQYF	TGTGCCATCACCCGGGGCCGGGACTCCGGTAGCGAGCAGTACTTC
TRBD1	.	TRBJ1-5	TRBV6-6	CASHPAGQLNQPQHF	TGTGCGAGCCACCCCGCGGGACAGCTGAATCAGCCCCAGCATTTT
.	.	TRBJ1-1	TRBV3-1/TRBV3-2	CASSQEGGLNTEAFF	TGTGCCAGCAGCCAAGAGGGGGGTCTGAACACTGAAGCTTTCTTT
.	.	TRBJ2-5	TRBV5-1	CASSFKETQYF	TGCGCCAGCAGCTTCAAAGAGACCCAGTACTTC
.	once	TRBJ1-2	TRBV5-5	CASSLEAGRYGYTF	TGTGCCAGCAGCTTGGAAGCTGGGAGGTATGGCTACACCTTC
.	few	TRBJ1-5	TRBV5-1	CASSPQGRGENQPQHF	TGCGCCAGCAGCCCACAGGGAAGAGGGGAAAATCAGCCCCAGCATTTT
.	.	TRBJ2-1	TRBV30	CAWSEQHNEQFF	TGTGCCTGGAGTGAACAGCACAATGAGCAGTTCTTC
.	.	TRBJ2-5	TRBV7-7	CASSLDRQETQYF	TGTGCTAGCAGCTTAGATAGACAAGAGACCCAGTACTTC
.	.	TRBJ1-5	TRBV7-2	CASSLGWGGSQPQHF	TGTGCCAGCAGCTTAGGGTGGGGGGGAAGTCAGCCCCAGCATTTT
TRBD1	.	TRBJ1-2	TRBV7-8	CASSSDRRMNYGYTF	TGTGCCAGCAGCTCGGACAGGCGCATGAACTATGGCTACACCTTC
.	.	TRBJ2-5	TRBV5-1	CASSLEVGQGETQYF	TGCGCCAGCAGCTTGGAAGTGGGCCAGGGGGAGACCCAGTACTTC
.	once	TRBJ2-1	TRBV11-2	CASNPRGGAFDEQFF	TGTGCCAGCAATCCCCGAGGGGGGGCGTTCGATGAGCAGTTCTTC
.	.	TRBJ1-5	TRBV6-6	CASSSRQLNQPQHF	TGTGCCAGCAGTTCGCGACAGCTCAATCAGCCCCAGCATTTT
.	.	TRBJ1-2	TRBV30	CAWSGQLGNSGGYTF	TGTGCCTGGAGTGGCCAATTAGGGAATTCGGGGGGCTACACCTTC
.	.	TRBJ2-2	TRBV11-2	CASSFFHRRNTGELFF	TGTGCCAGCAGCTTTTTTCACAGGAGGAACACCGGGGAGCTGTTTTTT
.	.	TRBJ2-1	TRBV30	CAWSVGGEQFF	TGTGCCTGGAGTGTAGGAGGTGAGCAGTTCTTC
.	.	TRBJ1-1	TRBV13	CASSPLRGEAFF	TGTGCCAGCAGCCCCTTAAGGGGTGAAGCTTTCTTT
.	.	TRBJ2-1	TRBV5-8	CASSFTGYGRSSYNEQFF	TGTGCCAGCAGCTTTACCGGGTATGGGAGGAGCTCCTACAATGAGCAGTTCTTC
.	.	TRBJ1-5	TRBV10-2	CASSESSGRGYNQPQHF	TGCGCCAGCAGTGAGTCGTCCGGCAGGGGTTACAATCAGCCCCAGCATTTT
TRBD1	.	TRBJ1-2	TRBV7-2	CASSLVGTGSPPSDGYTF	TGTGCCAGCAGCTTAGTTGGGACAGGGTCTCCACCTAGTGATGGCTACACCTTC
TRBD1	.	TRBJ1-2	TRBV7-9	CASSLVQGAYGYTF	TGTGCCAGCAGCTTAGTACAGGGGGCTTATGGCTACACCTTC
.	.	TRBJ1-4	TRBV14	CASSRNGGNEKLFF	TGTGCCAGCAGCCGAAACGGGGGTAATGAAAAACTGTTTTTT